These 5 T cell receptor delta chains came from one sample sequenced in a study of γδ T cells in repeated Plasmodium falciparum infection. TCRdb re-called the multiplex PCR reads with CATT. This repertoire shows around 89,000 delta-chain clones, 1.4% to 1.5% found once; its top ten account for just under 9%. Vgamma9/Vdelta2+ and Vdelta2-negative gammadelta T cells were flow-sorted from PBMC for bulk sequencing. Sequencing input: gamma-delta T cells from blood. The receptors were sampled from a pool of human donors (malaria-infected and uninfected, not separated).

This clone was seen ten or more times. CDR3 in DNA: TGTGCTCTTGGGGAACTAGTTCTCCCCCACTGGGGGATACGGGGTAAACTCATCTTT. It specifies CALGELVLPHWGIRGKLIF. The chain carries TRDV1 and TRDJ1; 13 bases align to TRDD3. CDR1 is TSWWSYY, CDR2 QGS, per germline. With 0 bases clipped from V and 7 bases from J, the junction kept 14 bases outside the gene matches. This CDR3 has 19 residues.

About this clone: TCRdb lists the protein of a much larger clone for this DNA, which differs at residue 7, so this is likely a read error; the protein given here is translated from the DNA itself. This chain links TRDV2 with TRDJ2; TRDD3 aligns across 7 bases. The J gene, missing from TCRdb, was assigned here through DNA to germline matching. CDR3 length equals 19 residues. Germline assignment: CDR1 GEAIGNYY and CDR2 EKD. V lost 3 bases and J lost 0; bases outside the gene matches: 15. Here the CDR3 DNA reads TGTGCCTGTGACCCTCTAGGTGGGGATAACCCCGCTTTGACAGCACAACTCTTCTTT. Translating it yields CACDPLGGDNPALTAQLFF.

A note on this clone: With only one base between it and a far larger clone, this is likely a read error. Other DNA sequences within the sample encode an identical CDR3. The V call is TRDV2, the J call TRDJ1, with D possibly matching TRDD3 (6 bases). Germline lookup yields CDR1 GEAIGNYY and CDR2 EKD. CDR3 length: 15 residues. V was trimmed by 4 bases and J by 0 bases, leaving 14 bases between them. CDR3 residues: CACDPGDQYTDKLIF. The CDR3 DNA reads TGTGCCTGTGATCCTGGGGACCAGTACACCGATAAACTCATCTTT.

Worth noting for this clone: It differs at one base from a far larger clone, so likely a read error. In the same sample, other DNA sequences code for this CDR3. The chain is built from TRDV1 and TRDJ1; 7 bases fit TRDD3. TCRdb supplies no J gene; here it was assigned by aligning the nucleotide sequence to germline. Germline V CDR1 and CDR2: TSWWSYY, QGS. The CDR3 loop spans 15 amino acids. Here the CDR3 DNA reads TGCGCTCTTGGGGAAAAGCATGGATACGCCGATAAACTCATCTTT. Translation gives CALGEKHGYADKLIF.

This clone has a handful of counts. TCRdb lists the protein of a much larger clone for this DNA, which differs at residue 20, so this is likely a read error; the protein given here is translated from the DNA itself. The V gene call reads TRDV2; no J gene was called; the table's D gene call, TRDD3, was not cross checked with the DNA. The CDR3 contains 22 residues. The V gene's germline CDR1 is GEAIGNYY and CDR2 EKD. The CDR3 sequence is CACDSPPTGGYGSSWDTRQVFF. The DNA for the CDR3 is TGTGCCTGTGATTCGCCACCAACTGGGGGATACGGAAGCTCCTGGGACACCCGACAGGTGTTTTTC.